This T cell receptor beta chain was identified in a study of metastatic and nonmetastatic thyroid tumors. Patients were all untreated before their thyroid surgery. This clone has at least ten counts. Using MiXCR, TCRdb reanalyzed the PCR reads. This repertoire shows some 12,000 clones, around 31% found once; its top ten account for approximately 12%. The ends lost 3 bases at V and 2 bases at J; junction bases unmatched: 6. Germline CDR1 SGHDT, CDR2 YYEEEE. This CDR3 is built from 17 residues. This TCR was sampled from a female donor with papillary thyroid cancer or a benign thyroid nodule (not recorded which). Some clones in this sample may be carry-over from other donors' samples. The chain employs TRBV5-6 and TRBJ1-6; the match to TRBD1 covers 9 bases. The sample consisted of tumor tissue. The CDR3 sequence is CASSYKGQGAYNSPLHF. CDR3 nucleotide sequence: TGTGCCAGCAGCTACAAGGGACAGGGAGCCTATAATTCACCCCTCCACTTT.